Below are 26 T cell receptor beta chains sequenced from a single sample in a study of cytomegalovirus exposure and HLA in healthy donors. PCR employed 60 Vbeta and 13 Jbeta primers. Assay: immunoSEQ multiplex PCR; the TCRdb copy retains only in-frame clones and omits some. The repertoire has about 140,000 clones, about 78% of them found once; the top ten carry about 4.4%. What was sequenced was PBMCs. The receptors come from a man in his fifties or sixties in good health and CMV-seropositive.

The table lists this clone with a count of one. Here the CDR3 reads CASSAGQLNEKLFF. DNA for the CDR3: TGTGCCAGCTCAGCGGGACAGCTTAATGAAAAACTGTTTTTT. The chain uses TRBV18 and TRBJ1-4; TRBD1 aligns across 7 bases. CDR1 KGHSH and CDR2 LQKENI come from the germline V gene. J was trimmed by 4 bases and V by 5 bases; bases with no gene match: 4. This CDR3 has 14 residues. Full variable domain (remainder filled in from reference TRBV18 and TRBJ1-4): NAGVMQNPRHLVRRRGQEARLRCSPMKGHSHVYWYRQLPEEGLKFMVYLQKENIIDESGMPKERFSAEFPKEGPSILRIQQVVRGDSAAYFCASSAGQLNEKLFFGSGTQLSVL.

The chain recombines TRBV5-1 with TRBJ2-1; TRBD1 agrees at 7 bases. Germline CDR1 and CDR2: SGHRS and YFSETQ. This CDR3 contains 15 residues. The V segment lost 7 bases and the J segment 2 bases; nucleotides outside the gene matches: 9. The CDR3 DNA follows: TGCGCCAGCCGCGACAGGGTCCTGACCTACAATGAGCAGTTCTTC. This gives the protein CASRDRVLTYNEQFF.

This clone was recorded once. One end of the junction fails to match germline, which may point to a read error. The chain combines TRBV6-1 with TRBJ1-6; 7 bases align to TRBD1. Germline loops: CDR1 MNHNS, CDR2 SASEGT. CDR3 length equals 16 residues. CDR3 sequence: CAGSEARPTGSSPLHF. CDR3 in DNA: TGTGCCGGCAGTGAAGCGCGGCCGACAGGGAGCTCACCCCTCCACTTT.

This clone is classed as medium-sized (0.01 to 0.1%). CDR3 DNA sequence: TGTGCCAGCAGTGACTCGACTAGCGGGAGCAATGAGCAGTTCTTC. It translates to CASSDSTSGSNEQFF. This sequence joins TRBV6-4 and TRBJ2-1; 12 bases map to TRBD2. This CDR3 contains 15 residues. V lost 0 bases, J lost 6 bases, and 0 bases stayed unmatched. Per the germline V gene, CDR1 is MRHNA and CDR2 is SNTAGT.

V usage is TRBV9 and J usage is TRBJ1-2; D not certain. Germline-derived CDR1 and CDR2 are SGDLS and YYNGEE. The CDR3 extends over 14 amino acids. V was trimmed by 0 bases and J by 8 bases, leaving 14 bases between them. The CDR3 loop reads CASSVEYGVEGYTF. The DNA for the CDR3 is TGTGCCAGCAGCGTAGAGTACGGGGTCGAGGGCTACACCTTC.

The CDR3 DNA reads TGTGCCAGTAGTATTTATAGTTCTGAGGCAGATACGCAGTATTTT. Translation gives CASSIYSSEADTQYF. The chain carries TRBV19 and TRBJ2-3; unclear D gene. V lost 3 bases and J lost 4, with 14 bases in between. The germline V gene encodes CDR1 LNHDA and CDR2 SQIVND (reference sequence). The CDR3 is 15 residues long.

The chain carries TRBV5-1 and TRBJ1-1; possible D gene TRBD1, 6 bases. In germline, CDR1 is SGHRS, CDR2 YFSETQ. The CDR3 has 14 amino acids. The ends were cut back, 5 bases at V and 0 bases at J, with 11 bases in the middle. CDR3 nucleotides: TGCGCCAGCAGGTCCGGACAGCTGAACACTGAAGCTTTCTTT. Its translation: CASRSGQLNTEAFF.

The genes are TRBV7-2 and TRBJ1-2; D may be TRBD1 (6 bases). V dropped 5 bases and J dropped 5 bases, with 12 bases sitting between them. This CDR3 has 13 amino acids. Germline V gene sequence: CDR1 SGHTA, CDR2 FQGNSA. The CDR3 DNA reads TGTGCCAGCAGCCGAAGGACAGTTTATGGCTACACCTTC. Protein sequence: CASSRRTVYGYTF.

The chain links TRBV19 to TRBJ2-1; TRBD2 aligns across 10 bases. J lost 2 bases, V lost 6 bases, and 4 bases had no gene match. The CDR3 extends over 15 amino acids. In germline, CDR1 is LNHDA, CDR2 SQIVND (reference sequence). The CDR3 here is CASRRTSGTYNEQFF. In DNA form, the CDR3 reads TGTGCCAGTAGAAGGACTAGCGGAACCTACAATGAGCAGTTCTTC.

This clone was observed a few times. The CDR3 loop is CASSYDRDAGETQYF. DNA of the CDR3: TGTGCCAGCAGCTACGACAGGGATGCGGGGGAGACCCAGTACTTC. This chain links TRBV7-2 with TRBJ2-5; TRBD1 might be the D (7 bases). The V end was cut by 4 bases, the J end by 5 bases, with 17 bases between. Germline V CDR1 and CDR2: SGHTA, FQGNSA. The CDR3 consists of 15 residues.

V is TRBV27 and J is TRBJ2-7, with D possibly matching TRBD2 (6 bases). This CDR3 is built from 14 residues. V lost 1 base, J lost 1 base, and 8 bases lay in between. Germline V gene data show CDR1 as MNHEY and CDR2 as SMNVEV (reference sequence). Here the CDR3 reads CASSLYRGSYEQYF. CDR3 nucleotides: TGTGCCAGCAGTTTATACCGGGGGTCCTACGAGCAGTACTTC.

Comments on this clone: At the DNA level, this CDR3 is encoded by other sequences in the same sample as well. This chain links TRBV2 with TRBJ2-2, with 7 nucleotides matching TRBD1. This CDR3 is 15 amino acids long. Looked up from germline, CDR1 is SNHLY and CDR2 is FYNNEI. Unmatched junction bases numbered 3, after V lost 5 bases and J lost 0 bases. The CDR3, as DNA: TGTGCCAGCAGTCGGCAGGGGGCGAACACCGGGGAGCTGTTTTTT. Its translation: CASSRQGANTGELFF.

The CDR3 DNA reads as TGTGCCAGCAGCGAGGGGACTAGCGGGAGGCGGGAGCTGTTTTTT. This sequence encodes CASSEGTSGRRELFF. V gene TRBV9 combines with J gene TRBJ2-2, with 15 bases matching TRBD2. J was trimmed by 9 bases and V by 3 bases; bases with no gene match: 3. This CDR3 is built from 15 residues. The V gene's germline CDR1 is SGDLS and CDR2 YYNGEE. Using reference TRBV9 and TRBJ2-2 for the parts outside the CDR3, the full variable domain is DSGVTQTPKHLITATGQRVTLRCSPRSGDLSVYWYQQSLDQGLQFLIQYYNGEERAKGNILERFSAQQFPDLHSELNLSSLELGDSALYFCASSEGTSGRRELFFGEGSRLTVL.

The rearrangement links TRBV2 to TRBJ2-1, with D maybe TRBD1 (6 bases). V dropped 9 bases and J dropped 1 base, with 10 bases sitting between them. This CDR3 region has 13 residues. Germline V gene data show CDR1 as SNHLY and CDR2 as FYNNEI. The CDR3 bases are TGTGCCAGTCACAGGGCTTCCTACAATGAGCAGTTCTTC. This translates into CASHRASYNEQFF.

The rearrangement links TRBV4-2 to TRBJ2-2; D not resolved. Trimming cost V 0 bases and J 0 bases, with 2 bases left between them. Germline assignment: CDR1 LGHNA and CDR2 YNFKEQ. CDR3 length: 14 residues. As DNA, the CDR3 is TGTGCCAGCAGCCAAGATACGAACACCGGGGAGCTGTTTTTT. Protein sequence: CASSQDTNTGELFF.

The rearrangement joins TRBV12-5 to TRBJ1-1, with TRBD1 matching over 7 bases. From germline, CDR1 is LGHNT and CDR2 FRNRAP. Trimming cost V 5 bases and J 11 bases; bases outside gene matches: 8. The CDR3 totals 12 residues. CDR3 in DNA: TGTGCTAGTGGTCGACAGGGAGCTGGGGCTTTCTTT. Translated: CASGRQGAGAFF.

The chain has TRBV19 and TRBJ1-1, with D hard to call. This CDR3 is built from 13 residues. CDR1 and CDR2 (germline): LNHDA, SQIVND (reference sequence). V lost 4 bases to trimming and J lost 2 bases, with 8 bases between them. The CDR3 region has the DNA TGTGCCAGTAGTAACGGTCCTAACACTGAAGCTTTCTTT. Translating it yields CASSNGPNTEAFF.

The genes are TRBV2 and TRBJ2-5; the D is unclear. V was shortened by 7 bases and J by 2 bases, with 14 bases between the two germline ends. The CDR3 runs 14 residues. The germline gives CDR1 SNHLY, CDR2 FYNNEI. The CDR3 coding sequence is TGTGCCAGCAAGTATTTATCTACTCAAGAGACCCAGTACTTC. Protein sequence: CASKYLSTQETQYF.

A few counts support this clone. The chain uses TRBV10-2 and TRBJ2-7; 7 bases agree with TRBD1. Trimming removed 6 bases from V and 7 bases from J; junction bases left unmatched: 12. Germline V gene sequence: CDR1 WSHSY, CDR2 SAAADI. This CDR3 region has 14 residues. The CDR3 loop reads CASSPSRTGWEQYF. The CDR3 nucleotides are TGCGCCAGCAGCCCGTCCCGGACAGGTTGGGAGCAGTACTTC.

The V and J genes are TRBV9 and TRBJ1-5; unclear D gene. Trimming took 0 bases from V and 6 from J, leaving 7 bases between them. The CDR3 sequence is 13 residues long. Germline CDR1 SGDLS, CDR2 YYNGEE. The CDR3 loop reads CASSVGGVQPQHF. The CDR3 nucleotides read TGTGCCAGCAGCGTAGGAGGTGTTCAGCCCCAGCATTTT. Complete variable domain (other parts from reference TRBV9 and TRBJ1-5): DSGVTQTPKHLITATGQRVTLRCSPRSGDLSVYWYQQSLDQGLQFLIQYYNGEERAKGNILERFSAQQFPDLHSELNLSSLELGDSALYFCASSVGGVQPQHFGDGTRLSIL.

In this sample, this clone turned up once. The chain employs TRBV27 and TRBJ2-6; TRBD1 matches 7 bases. Germline loops: CDR1 MNHEY, CDR2 SMNVEV (reference sequence). The V segment lost 5 bases and the J segment 3 bases; nucleotides outside the gene matches: 7. CDR3 size: 16 residues. DNA of the CDR3: TGTGCCAGCAGTCCTATGACAGGGAGTGGGGCCAACGTCCTGACTTTC. As protein: CASSPMTGSGANVLTF. Supplemented by reference TRBV27 and TRBJ2-6, the full variable domain reads EAQVTQNPRYLITVTGKKLTVTCSQNMNHEYMSWYRQDPGLGLRQIYYSMNVEVTDKGDVPEGYKVSRKEKRNFPLILESPSPNQTSLYFCASSPMTGSGANVLTFGAGSRLTVL.

The gene calls are TRBV5-1 and TRBJ1-2, with 10 bases lining up with TRBD1. V lost 4 bases, J lost 2 bases, and 8 bases stayed unmatched. In germline, CDR1 is SGHRS, CDR2 YFSETQ. The CDR3 spans 16 residues. For the CDR3, the DNA is TGCGCCAGCAGCGCGACAGGGGGCCGTCAGAACTATGGCTACACCTTC. This codes for CASSATGGRQNYGYTF.

This chain links TRBV6-1 with TRBJ2-4; the match to TRBD1 covers 7 bases. CDR1 and CDR2 from the germline V gene are MNHNS and SASEGT. This CDR3 is 16 amino acids long. The V gene end was trimmed by 2 bases and the J gene end by 6 bases; junction bases not matched to a gene: 10. CDR3 amino acids: CASSENVWGTVNIQYF. The DNA of the CDR3 is TGTGCCAGCAGTGAAAACGTGTGGGGGACAGTAAACATTCAGTACTTC.

The CDR3 sequence: CASSSNRGRETQYF. The CDR3 DNA reads as TGTGCCAGCAGCTCAAACAGGGGACGGGAGACCCAGTACTTC. This chain uses TRBV11-2 with TRBJ2-5; TRBD1 matches at 7 bases. V was clipped by 4 bases and J by 5 bases; unmatched bases: 7. The germline V gene encodes CDR1 SGHAT and CDR2 FQNNGV. The CDR3 runs 14 residues. Variable domain in full (rest from reference TRBV11-2 and TRBJ2-5): EAGVAQSPRYKIIEKRQSVAFWCNPISGHATLYWYQQILGQGPKLLIQFQNNGVVDDSQLPKDRFSAERLKGVDSTLKIQPAKLEDSAVYLCASSSNRGRETQYFGPGTRLLVL.

This clone was seen only a few times. The chain has TRBV27 and TRBJ1-2; 7 bases are a match to TRBD1. Trimming removed 0 bases from V and 6 bases from J; junction bases left unmatched: 16. CDR1 is MNHEY and CDR2 is SMNVEV in the germline V gene (reference sequence). This CDR3 contains 18 residues. CDR3 sequence: CASSLSGTIGQVRDGYTF. In nucleotides, the CDR3 is TGTGCCAGCAGTTTATCGGGAACGATTGGACAGGTACGAGATGGCTACACCTTC.

This clone showed up just once. The chain uses TRBV6-1 and TRBJ1-2, with D hard to call. From germline, CDR1 is MNHNS and CDR2 SASEGT. The CDR3 extends over 13 amino acids. V was shortened by 6 bases and J by 0 bases, with 8 bases between the two germline ends. The CDR3 nucleotides are TGTGCCAGCAGCTCACAGCCTAACTATGGCTACACCTTC. Encoded protein: CASSSQPNYGYTF.